These T cell receptor beta chains were read from a single sample in a study of graft-versus-host responses after intestinal transplantation. Generated by immunoSEQ multiplex PCR, the TCRdb table keeps only in-frame clones and is missing some. The sample records some 48,000 clones, 70% to 85% being singletons. The antigens these receptors bind are not known. Sequencing used unstimulated CD4+ T cells sorted from spleen or lymph node cells, obtained before transplant. These receptors originate from a human donor who was the organ donor for an intestinal transplant. The CDR3 runs from the conserved cysteine through the conserved F or W. The order of the fields is J gene, clone size, D gene, V gene, CDR3 protein, CDR3 DNA. D genes are given only for firm matches. Rows may omit the clone size; those that give it use once, few, many or a size class.

J: TRBJ1-1
size: few
D: .
V: TRBV14
CDR3: CASSQRGEAFF
DNA: TGTGCCAGCAGCCAGAGGGGTGAAGCTTTCTTT

J: TRBJ2-3
size: once
D: TRBD2
V: TRBV28
CDR3: CASSPRGLAGGKDTQYF
DNA: TGTGCCAGCAGTCCGAGAGGACTAGCGGGAGGTAAAGATACGCAGTATTTT

J: TRBJ2-7
size: .
D: .
V: TRBV20-1
CDR3: CSERVPYEQYF
DNA: TGCAGTGAGCGGGTTCCCTACGAGCAGTACTTC

J: TRBJ2-5
size: .
D: TRBD1
V: TRBV9
CDR3: CARSAPGTGRGAMETQYF
DNA: TGTGCCCGCAGCGCCCCCGGGACAGGGAGGGGGGCCATGGAGACCCAGTACTTC

J: TRBJ2-7
size: .
D: .
V: TRBV6-5
CDR3: CASSYGVNYEQYF
DNA: TGTGCCAGCAGTTACGGAGTGAACTACGAGCAGTACTTC

J: TRBJ1-5
size: once
D: TRBD1
V: TRBV19
CDR3: CASSRGQSQHF
DNA: TGTGCCAGTAGTAGGGGACAGTCCCAGCATTTT

J: TRBJ1-3
size: .
D: TRBD1
V: TRBV9
CDR3: CASSDGTGKGYTIYF
DNA: TGTGCCAGCAGCGATGGGACAGGGAAGGGATACACCATATATTTT

J: TRBJ2-7
size: once
D: .
V: TRBV11-2
CDR3: CASSLDQTSAYEQYF
DNA: TGTGCCAGCAGCTTAGATCAAACCTCTGCCTACGAGCAGTACTTC

J: TRBJ2-1
size: once
D: TRBD2
V: TRBV5-1
CDR3: CASSLGLAGFSYNEQFF
DNA: TGCGCCAGCAGCTTGGGGCTAGCGGGGTTCTCCTACAATGAGCAGTTCTTC

J: TRBJ2-3
size: .
D: TRBD2
V: TRBV5-1
CDR3: CASSRRTSGGASRTDTQYF
DNA: TGCGCCAGCAGCAGGAGGACTAGCGGGGGGGCCTCACGCACAGATACGCAGTATTTT

J: TRBJ2-4
size: few
D: .
V: TRBV6-5
CDR3: CASSYSGLLAKNIQYF
DNA: TGTGCCAGCAGTTACTCTGGACTCCTAGCCAAAAACATTCAGTACTTC

J: TRBJ1-6
size: .
D: .
V: TRBV15
CDR3: CATSRVGGSYNSPLHF
DNA: TGTGCCACCAGCAGAGTGGGAGGATCCTATAATTCACCCCTCCACTTT

J: TRBJ2-3
size: .
D: .
V: TRBV12-5
CDR3: CASARLSTDTQYF
DNA: TGTGCTAGTGCACGGCTCTCCACAGATACGCAGTATTTT

J: TRBJ1-5
size: .
D: .
V: TRBV30
CDR3: CAWSLDNQPQHF
DNA: TGTGCCTGGAGTTTGGACAATCAGCCCCAGCATTTT

J: TRBJ1-4
size: .
D: .
V: TRBV30
CDR3: CASRGGNEKLFF
DNA: TGTGCCTCGAGGGGGGGCAATGAAAAACTGTTTTTT

J: TRBJ2-7
size: once
D: TRBD2
V: TRBV30
CDR3: CAGAGGPYEQYF
DNA: TGTGCTGGGGCGGGAGGGCCCTACGAGCAGTACTTC

J: TRBJ2-1
size: .
D: .
V: TRBV7-2
CDR3: CASSLGGVYNEQFF
DNA: TGTGCCAGCAGCTTAGGCGGGGTTTACAATGAGCAGTTCTTC

J: TRBJ2-3
size: .
D: TRBD1
V: TRBV4-3
CDR3: CASSRSIGTGDADTQYF
DNA: TGCGCCAGCAGCCGATCTATAGGGACAGGGGACGCAGATACGCAGTATTTT

J: TRBJ2-3
size: .
D: TRBD2
V: TRBV14
CDR3: CASSHPTSYGTDTQYF
DNA: TGTGCCAGCAGCCACCCGACTAGCTATGGCACAGATACGCAGTATTTT

J: TRBJ2-2
size: .
D: .
V: TRBV9
CDR3: CASSIHVGAVELFF
DNA: TGTGCCAGCAGCATACACGTCGGAGCTGTGGAGCTGTTTTTT

J: TRBJ1-6
size: .
D: TRBD1
V: TRBV6-5
CDR3: CASSYDGTGGSPLHF
DNA: TGTGCCAGCAGTTACGATGGGACAGGGGGGTCACCCCTCCACTTT

J: TRBJ2-7
size: .
D: TRBD1
V: TRBV6-5
CDR3: CASSWDRGAYEQYF
DNA: TGTGCCAGCAGTTGGGACAGGGGGGCCTACGAGCAGTACTTC

J: TRBJ2-3
size: once
D: .
V: TRBV10-3
CDR3: CAISDDGSRADTQYF
DNA: TGTGCCATCAGTGACGACGGGAGTAGGGCAGATACGCAGTATTTT

J: TRBJ1-2
size: .
D: .
V: TRBV5-4
CDR3: CASSLGGNPNYGYTF
DNA: TGTGCCAGCAGCTTGGGGGGAAATCCTAACTATGGCTACACCTTC

J: TRBJ2-3
size: .
D: TRBD2
V: TRBV5-1
CDR3: CASSFGLAVIPSTDTQYF
DNA: TGCGCCAGCAGCTTCGGACTAGCGGTGATACCTAGCACAGATACGCAGTATTTT

J: TRBJ2-7
size: .
D: TRBD1
V: TRBV30
CDR3: CAWSYVGTEYF
DNA: TGTGCCTGGAGTTACGTTGGGACAGAGTACTTC

J: TRBJ2-3
size: .
D: TRBD2
V: TRBV5-4
CDR3: CASSRRAGVGSDTQYF
DNA: TGTGCCAGCAGCCGCCGGGCGGGAGTGGGGTCAGATACGCAGTATTTT

J: TRBJ1-4
size: .
D: TRBD1
V: TRBV5-1
CDR3: CASSGTGNEKLFF
DNA: TGCGCCAGCAGCGGGACAGGGAATGAAAAACTGTTTTTT

J: TRBJ2-6
size: .
D: .
V: TRBV5-6
CDR3: CASSLDRAGANVLTF
DNA: TGTGCCAGCAGCCTCGATCGGGCTGGGGCCAACGTCCTGACTTTC

J: TRBJ1-5
size: few
D: .
V: TRBV6-1
CDR3: CASSMQPQHF
DNA: TGTGCCAGCAGCATGCAGCCCCAGCATTTT

J: TRBJ2-3
size: .
D: TRBD1
V: TRBV27
CDR3: CASSYRGRTDTQYF
DNA: TGTGCCAGCAGTTACAGGGGGCGCACAGATACGCAGTATTTT

J: TRBJ2-1
size: .
D: .
V: TRBV18
CDR3: CASSPWAGNEQFF
DNA: TGTGCCAGCTCACCATGGGCAGGCAATGAGCAGTTCTTC

J: TRBJ2-2
size: .
D: TRBD1
V: TRBV11-3
CDR3: CASRQPGQANTGELFF
DNA: TGTGCCAGCAGACAACCGGGACAGGCGAACACCGGGGAGCTGTTTTTT

J: TRBJ2-6
size: .
D: TRBD1
V: TRBV18
CDR3: CASSPLTGTGANVLTF
DNA: TGTGCCAGCTCACCATTGACAGGGACTGGGGCCAACGTCCTGACTTTC

J: TRBJ2-7
size: .
D: TRBD1
V: TRBV7-6
CDR3: CASSPRTGGTYEQYF
DNA: TGTGCCAGCAGCCCGCGGACAGGGGGAACCTACGAGCAGTACTTC

J: TRBJ2-3
size: .
D: .
V: TRBV5-1
CDR3: CASRRSGTDTQYF
DNA: TGCGCCAGCAGGCGTAGCGGCACAGATACGCAGTATTTT